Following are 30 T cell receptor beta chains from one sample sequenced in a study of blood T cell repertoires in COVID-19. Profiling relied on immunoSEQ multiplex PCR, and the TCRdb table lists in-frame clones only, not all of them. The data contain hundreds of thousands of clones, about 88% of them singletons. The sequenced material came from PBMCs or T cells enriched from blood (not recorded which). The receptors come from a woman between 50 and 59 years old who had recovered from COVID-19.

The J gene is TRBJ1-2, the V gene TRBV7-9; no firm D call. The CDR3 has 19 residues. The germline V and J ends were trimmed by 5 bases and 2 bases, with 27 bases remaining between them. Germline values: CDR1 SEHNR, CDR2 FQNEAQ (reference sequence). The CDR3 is CASSPTPGLETAENYGYTF. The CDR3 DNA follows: TGTGCCAGCAGCCCCACACCAGGACTGGAAACCGCGGAAAACTATGGCTACACCTTC.

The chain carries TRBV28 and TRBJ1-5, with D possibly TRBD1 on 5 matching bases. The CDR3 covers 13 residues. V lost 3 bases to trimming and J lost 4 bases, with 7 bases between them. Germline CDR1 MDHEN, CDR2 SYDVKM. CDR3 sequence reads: CASSFDRNQPQHF. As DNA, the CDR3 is TGTGCCAGCAGTTTTGACAGAAATCAGCCCCAGCATTTT.

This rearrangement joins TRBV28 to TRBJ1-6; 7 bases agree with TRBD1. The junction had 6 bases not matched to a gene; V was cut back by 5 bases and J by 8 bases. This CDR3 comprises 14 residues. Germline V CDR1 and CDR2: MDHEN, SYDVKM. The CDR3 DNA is TGTGCCAGCAGTCCAGGGGGATTGGATTCACCCCTCCACTTT. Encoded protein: CASSPGGLDSPLHF. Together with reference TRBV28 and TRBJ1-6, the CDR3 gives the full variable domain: DVKVTQSSRYLVKRTGEKVFLECVQDMDHENMFWYRQDPGLGLRLIYFSYDVKMKEKGDIPEGYSVSREKKERFSLILESASTNQTSMYLCASSPGGLDSPLHFGNGTRLTVT.

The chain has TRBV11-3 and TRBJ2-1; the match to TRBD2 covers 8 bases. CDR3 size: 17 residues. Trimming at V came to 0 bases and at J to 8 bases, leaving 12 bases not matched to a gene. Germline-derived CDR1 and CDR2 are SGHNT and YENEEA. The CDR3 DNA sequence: TGTGCCAGCAGCTTAGATAGTGGGGGGACTAGGGTACATGAGCAGTTCTTC. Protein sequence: CASSLDSGGTRVHEQFF.

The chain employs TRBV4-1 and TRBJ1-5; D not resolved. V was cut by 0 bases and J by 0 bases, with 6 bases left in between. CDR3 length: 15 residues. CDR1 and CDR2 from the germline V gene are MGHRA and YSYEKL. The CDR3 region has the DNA TGCGCCAGCAGCCAAGATCGGGGTAGCAATCAGCCCCAGCATTTT. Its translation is CASSQDRGSNQPQHF.

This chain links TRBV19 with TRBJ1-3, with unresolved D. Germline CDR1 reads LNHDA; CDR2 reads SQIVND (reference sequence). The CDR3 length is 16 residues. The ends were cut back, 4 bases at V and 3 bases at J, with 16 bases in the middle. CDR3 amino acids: CASSTSDTLFGNTIYF. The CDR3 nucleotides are TGTGCCAGTAGTACCTCAGATACCCTCTTTGGAAACACCATATATTTT.

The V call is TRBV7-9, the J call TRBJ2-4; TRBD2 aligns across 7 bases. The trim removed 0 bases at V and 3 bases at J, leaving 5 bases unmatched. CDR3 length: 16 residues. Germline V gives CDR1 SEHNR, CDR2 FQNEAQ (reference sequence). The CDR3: CASSLAGGPGKNIQYF. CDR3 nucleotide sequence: TGTGCCAGCAGCTTAGCGGGAGGGCCGGGCAAAAACATTCAGTACTTC.

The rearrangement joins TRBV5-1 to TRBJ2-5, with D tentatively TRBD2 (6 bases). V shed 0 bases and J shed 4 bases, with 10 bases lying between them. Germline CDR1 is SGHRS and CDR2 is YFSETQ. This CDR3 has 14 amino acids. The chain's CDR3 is CASSLAQRVETQYF. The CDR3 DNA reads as TGCGCCAGCAGCTTGGCCCAGCGGGTAGAGACCCAGTACTTC.

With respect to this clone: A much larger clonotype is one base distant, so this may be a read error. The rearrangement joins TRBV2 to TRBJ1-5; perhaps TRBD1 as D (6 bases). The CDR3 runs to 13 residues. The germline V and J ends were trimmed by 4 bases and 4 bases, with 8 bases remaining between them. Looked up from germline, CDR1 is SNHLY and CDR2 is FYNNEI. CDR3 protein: CASSGTENQPQHF. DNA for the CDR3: TGTGCCAGCAGTGGGACAGAAAATCAGCCCCAGCATTTT.

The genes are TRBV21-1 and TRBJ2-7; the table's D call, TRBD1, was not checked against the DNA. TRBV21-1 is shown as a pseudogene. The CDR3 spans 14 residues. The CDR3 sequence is CASSKGAGGSEQYF. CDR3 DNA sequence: TGTGCCAGCAGCAAAGGGGCAGGGGGTAGCGAGCAGTACTTC.

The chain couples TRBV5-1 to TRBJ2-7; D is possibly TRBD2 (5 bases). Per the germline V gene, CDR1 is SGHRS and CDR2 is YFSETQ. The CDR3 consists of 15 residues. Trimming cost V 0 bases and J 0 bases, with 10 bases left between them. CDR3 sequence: CASSLGSTSSYEQYF. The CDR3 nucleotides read TGCGCCAGCAGCTTGGGGAGTACTAGCTCCTACGAGCAGTACTTC.

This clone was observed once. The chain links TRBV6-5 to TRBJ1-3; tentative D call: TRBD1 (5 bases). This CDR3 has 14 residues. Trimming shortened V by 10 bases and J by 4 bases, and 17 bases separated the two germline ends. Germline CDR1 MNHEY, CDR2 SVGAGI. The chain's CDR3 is CATQRGGSGNTIYF. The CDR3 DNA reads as TGTGCCACCCAACGGGGGGGTTCAGGAAACACCATATATTTT.

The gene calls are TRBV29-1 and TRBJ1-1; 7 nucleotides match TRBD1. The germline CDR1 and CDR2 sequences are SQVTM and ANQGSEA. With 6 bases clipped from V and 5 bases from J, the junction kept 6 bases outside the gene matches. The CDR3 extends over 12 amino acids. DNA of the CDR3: TGCAGCGTGCTCCCGGGACAGACTGAAGCTTTCTTT. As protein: CSVLPGQTEAFF.

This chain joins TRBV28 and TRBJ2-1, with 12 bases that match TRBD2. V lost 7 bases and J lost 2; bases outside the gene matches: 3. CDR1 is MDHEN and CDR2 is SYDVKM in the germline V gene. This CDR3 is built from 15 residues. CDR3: CASNLAGGPYNEQFF. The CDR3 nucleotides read TGTGCCAGCAACCTAGCGGGAGGGCCCTACAATGAGCAGTTCTTC.

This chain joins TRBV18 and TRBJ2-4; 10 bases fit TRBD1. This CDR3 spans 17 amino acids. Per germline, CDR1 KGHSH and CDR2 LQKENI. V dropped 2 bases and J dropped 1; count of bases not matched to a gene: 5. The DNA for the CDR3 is TGTGCCAGCTCACCAAGTTCGGGACAGGGGGCCAAAAACATTCAGTACTTC. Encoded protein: CASSPSSGQGAKNIQYF.

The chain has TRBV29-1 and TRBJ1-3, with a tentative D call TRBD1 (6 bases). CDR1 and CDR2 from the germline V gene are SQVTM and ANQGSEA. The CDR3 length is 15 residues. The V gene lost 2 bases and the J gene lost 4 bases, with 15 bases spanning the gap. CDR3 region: CSVERRGAAGNTIYF. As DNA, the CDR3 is TGCAGCGTTGAAAGGCGGGGGGCGGCGGGAAACACCATATATTTT.

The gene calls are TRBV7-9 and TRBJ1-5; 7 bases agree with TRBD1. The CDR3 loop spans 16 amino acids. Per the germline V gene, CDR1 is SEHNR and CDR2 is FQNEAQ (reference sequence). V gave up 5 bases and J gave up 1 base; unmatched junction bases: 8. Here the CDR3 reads CASSLRGTASNQPQHF. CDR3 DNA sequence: TGTGCCAGCAGCCTCCGTGGGACAGCGAGCAATCAGCCCCAGCATTTT. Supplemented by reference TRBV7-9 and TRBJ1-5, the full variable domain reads DTGVSQNPRHKITKRGQNVTFRCDPISEHNRLYWYRQTLGQGPEFLTYFQNEAQLEKSRLLSDRFSAERPKGSFSTLEIQRTEQGDSAMYLCASSLRGTASNQPQHFGDGTRLSIL.

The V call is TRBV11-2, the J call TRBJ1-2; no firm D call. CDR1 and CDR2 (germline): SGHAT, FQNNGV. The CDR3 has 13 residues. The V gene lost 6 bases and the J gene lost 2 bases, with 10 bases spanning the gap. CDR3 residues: CASSLGTNYGYTF. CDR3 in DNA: TGTGCCAGCAGTTTGGGCACCAACTATGGCTACACCTTC.

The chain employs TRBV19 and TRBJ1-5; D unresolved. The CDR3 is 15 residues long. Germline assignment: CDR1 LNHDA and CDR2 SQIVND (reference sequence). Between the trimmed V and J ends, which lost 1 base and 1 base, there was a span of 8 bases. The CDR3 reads CASSIGVRSNQPQHF. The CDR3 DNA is TGTGCCAGTAGTATAGGCGTACGGAGCAATCAGCCCCAGCATTTT. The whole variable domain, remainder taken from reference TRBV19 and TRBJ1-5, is DGGITQSPKYLFRKEGQNVTLSCEQNLNHDAMYWYRQDPGQGLRLIYYSQIVNDFQKGDIAEGYSVSREKKESFPLTVTSAQKNPTAFYLCASSIGVRSNQPQHFGDGTRLSIL.

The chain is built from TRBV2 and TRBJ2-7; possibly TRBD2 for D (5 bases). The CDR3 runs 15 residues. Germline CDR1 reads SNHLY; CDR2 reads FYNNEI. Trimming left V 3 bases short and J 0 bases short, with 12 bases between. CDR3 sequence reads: CASSEEAESSYEQYF. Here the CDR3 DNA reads TGTGCCAGCAGTGAGGAGGCTGAGAGCTCCTACGAGCAGTACTTC.

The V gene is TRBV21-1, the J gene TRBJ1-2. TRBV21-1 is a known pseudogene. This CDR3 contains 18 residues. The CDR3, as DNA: TGTGCCAGCAGCAAAGCAAGGTTCGGGGGGCAGTTTAGCTATGGCTACACCTTC. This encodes CASSKARFGGQFSYGYTF.

CDR3: CASSLRWGGMRTSGSVGEETQYF. The CDR3 DNA reads as TGTGCCAGCAGCTTACGCTGGGGGGGGATGCGGACTAGCGGGAGCGTCGGGGAAGAGACCCAGTACTTC. This rearrangement joins TRBV13 to TRBJ2-5; 13 positions agree with TRBD2. CDR1 and CDR2 from the germline V gene are PRHDT and FYEKMQ (reference sequence). Losses at the gene ends were 2 bases for V and 3 bases for J; bases not matched to a gene: 24. The CDR3 has 23 amino acids.

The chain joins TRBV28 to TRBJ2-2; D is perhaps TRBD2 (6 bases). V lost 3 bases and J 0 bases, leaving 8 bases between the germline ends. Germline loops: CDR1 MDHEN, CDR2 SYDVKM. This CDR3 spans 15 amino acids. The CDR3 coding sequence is TGTGCCAGCAGTTTTAGCGGAACGAACACCGGGGAGCTGTTTTTT. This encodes CASSFSGTNTGELFF.

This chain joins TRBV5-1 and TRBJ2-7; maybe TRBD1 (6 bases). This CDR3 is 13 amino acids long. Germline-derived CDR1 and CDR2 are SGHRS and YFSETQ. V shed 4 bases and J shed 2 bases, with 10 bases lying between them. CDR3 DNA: TGCGCCAGCAGCGTAACAGGGACCTACGAGCAGTACTTC. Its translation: CASSVTGTYEQYF. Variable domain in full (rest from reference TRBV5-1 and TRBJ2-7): KAGVTQTPRYLIKTRGQQVTLSCSPISGHRSVSWYQQTPGQGLQFLFEYFSETQRNKGNFPGRFSGRQFSNSRSEMNVSTLELGDSALYLCASSVTGTYEQYFGPGTRLTVT.

CDR3 sequence: CASSLGWVGQPNSPLHF. CDR3 in DNA: TGCGCCAGCAGCCTAGGTTGGGTGGGACAGCCGAATTCACCCCTCCACTTT. V is TRBV5-1 and J is TRBJ1-6, with 7 positions matching TRBD1. The CDR3 is made up of 17 amino acids. Germline CDR1 reads SGHRS; CDR2 reads YFSETQ. V dropped 4 bases and J dropped 7; count of bases not matched to a gene: 14.

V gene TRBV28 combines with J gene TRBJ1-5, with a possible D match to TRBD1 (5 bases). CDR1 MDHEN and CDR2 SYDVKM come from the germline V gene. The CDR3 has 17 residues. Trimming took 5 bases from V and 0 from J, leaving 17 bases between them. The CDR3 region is CASSKRRGSDSNQPQHF. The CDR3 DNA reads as TGTGCCAGCAGTAAGCGTAGGGGCAGCGATAGCAATCAGCCCCAGCATTTT.

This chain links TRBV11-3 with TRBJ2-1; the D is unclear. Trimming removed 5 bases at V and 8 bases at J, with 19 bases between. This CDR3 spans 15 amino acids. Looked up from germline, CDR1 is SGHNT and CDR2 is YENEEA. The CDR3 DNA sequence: TGTGCCAGCAGCGGCCGGTACCGAGACAACGATGAGCAGTTCTTC. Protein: CASSGRYRDNDEQFF.

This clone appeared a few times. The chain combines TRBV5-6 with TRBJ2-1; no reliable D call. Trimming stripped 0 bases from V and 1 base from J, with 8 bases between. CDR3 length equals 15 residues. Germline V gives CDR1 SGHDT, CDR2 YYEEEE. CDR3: CASSLAIASYNEQFF. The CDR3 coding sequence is TGTGCCAGCAGCTTGGCCATTGCGTCCTACAATGAGCAGTTCTTC. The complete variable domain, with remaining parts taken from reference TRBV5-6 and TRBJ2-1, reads DAGVTQSPTHLIKTRGQQVTLRCSPKSGHDTVSWYQQALGQGPQFIFQYYEEEERQRGNFPDRFSGHQFPNYSSELNVNALLLGDSALYLCASSLAIASYNEQFFGPGTRLTVL.

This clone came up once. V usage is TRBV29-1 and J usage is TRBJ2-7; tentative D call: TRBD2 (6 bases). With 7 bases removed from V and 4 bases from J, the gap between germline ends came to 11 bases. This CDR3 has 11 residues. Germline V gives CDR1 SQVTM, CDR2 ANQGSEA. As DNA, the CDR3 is TGCAGCGCTCATAGCGGTTACGAGCAGTACTTC. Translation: CSAHSGYEQYF.

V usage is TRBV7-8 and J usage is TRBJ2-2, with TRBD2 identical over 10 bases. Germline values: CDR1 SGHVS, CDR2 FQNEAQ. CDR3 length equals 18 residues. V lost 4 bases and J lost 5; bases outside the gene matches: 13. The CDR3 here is CASSSKAGLASDTGELFF. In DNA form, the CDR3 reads TGTGCCAGCAGCTCGAAGGCGGGACTAGCGTCTGATACCGGGGAGCTGTTTTTT.